The present T cell receptor (beta chain) was sequenced within a study of post-analysis software for immune sequencing data. cDNA libraries of TCR beta carried unique molecular identifiers. TCRdb re-analysed the PCR reads in MiXCR, keeping a single row per CDR3 protein. This sample has around 500,000 distinct CDR3 sequences; around 36% occur once, and the top ten carry approximately 6%. Sequenced sample: blood. The sequence came from a girl aged 2-17 years with multiple sclerosis.

CDR3 DNA: TGCGCCAGCAGCCAAGTGAGGCCCGGGAACACTGAAGCTTTCTTT. It codes for CASSQVRPGNTEAFF. This chain connects TRBV4-1 to TRBJ1-1; no clear D. With 1 base removed from V and 1 base from J, the gap between germline ends came to 10 bases. The V gene's germline CDR1 is MGHRA and CDR2 YSYEKL. The CDR3 consists of 15 residues.